These 3 T cell receptor beta chains came from one sample sequenced in a study of T-cell reconstitution after alpha-beta-depleted transplantation in children. Unique molecular identifiers were incorporated when the TCRbeta library was constructed. MiXCR was run by TCRdb on the PCR reads, yielding one entry per CDR3 protein. The table has around 680,000 distinct CDR3 sequences, around 17% seen once; the top ten hold approximately 1.1%. Sequenced material: PBMCs from the stem cell graft donor, taken from the stem cell graft. The receptors were gathered from a human donor who donated a stem cell graft to a child with acute myeloid leukemia.

V and J are TRBV12-3 or TRBV12-4 and TRBJ2-1, with 8 bases identical to TRBD1. The ends lost 4 bases at V and 13 bases at J; junction bases unmatched: 6. This CDR3 contains 12 residues. CDR3 protein: CASSSRDRRQFF. The CDR3 nucleotides are TGTGCCAGCAGTTCCCGGGACAGGAGACAGTTCTTC.

The chain combines TRBV20-1 with TRBJ1-2, with a weak D call TRBD1 (5 bases). The germline gives CDR1 DFQATT, CDR2 SNEGSKA (reference sequence). Trimming removed 0 bases at V and 1 base at J, with 24 bases between. This CDR3 is built from 19 residues. The CDR3 is CSARESIWGKPGFNYGYTF. CDR3 DNA: TGCAGTGCTAGAGAGTCCATTTGGGGGAAGCCTGGTTTTAACTATGGCTACACCTTC.

This clonotype showed up many times. V and J are TRBV9 and TRBJ2-7, with 8 bases that match TRBD1. After removal of 2 bases from V and 4 bases from J, the junction contained 5 bases not matched to a gene. The CDR3 extends over 14 amino acids. The V gene's germline CDR1 is SGDLS and CDR2 YYNGEE. This CDR3 is CASSVGDRPYEQYF. The CDR3 DNA is TGTGCCAGCAGCGTGGGGGACAGGCCTTACGAGCAGTACTTC.